This TCR beta chain stems from a study of regulatory T cells in long-lasting Graves disease. Assembly of TCR beta libraries relied on iRepertoire HTBI primers together with Arm-PCR of CDR3 regions. Each CDR3 protein gets one entry after TCRdb re-called the multiplex PCR reads with MiXCR. The table lists 350,000 to 500,000 distinct CDR3 sequences, about 15% of them singletons. Stated time point: newly diagnosed GD, antithyroid drugs for less than 3 months. TCR sequences were obtained from RNA taken from PBMCs. This clonotype was seen ten or more times. Another study also made use of these data, one on T cells in Graves' hyperthyroidism and ophthalmopathy.

The sequences come from peripheral blood mononuclear cells (PBMCs), collected at new diagnosis, from a patient treated with antithyroid drugs. This clonotype was obtained from a young woman with Graves disease.

Here the CDR3 reads CASREGLAGVGWETQYF. The CDR3 nucleotides read TGTGCCAGCAGGGAGGGACTAGCGGGAGTTGGTTGGGAGACCCAGTACTTC. V gene TRBV6-2 or TRBV6-3 combines with J gene TRBJ2-5; TRBD2 agrees at 14 bases. Trimming took 6 bases from V and 5 from J; bases not matched to a gene: 11. Per the germline V gene, CDR1 is MNHEY and CDR2 is SVGEGT. The CDR3 sequence is 17 residues long.